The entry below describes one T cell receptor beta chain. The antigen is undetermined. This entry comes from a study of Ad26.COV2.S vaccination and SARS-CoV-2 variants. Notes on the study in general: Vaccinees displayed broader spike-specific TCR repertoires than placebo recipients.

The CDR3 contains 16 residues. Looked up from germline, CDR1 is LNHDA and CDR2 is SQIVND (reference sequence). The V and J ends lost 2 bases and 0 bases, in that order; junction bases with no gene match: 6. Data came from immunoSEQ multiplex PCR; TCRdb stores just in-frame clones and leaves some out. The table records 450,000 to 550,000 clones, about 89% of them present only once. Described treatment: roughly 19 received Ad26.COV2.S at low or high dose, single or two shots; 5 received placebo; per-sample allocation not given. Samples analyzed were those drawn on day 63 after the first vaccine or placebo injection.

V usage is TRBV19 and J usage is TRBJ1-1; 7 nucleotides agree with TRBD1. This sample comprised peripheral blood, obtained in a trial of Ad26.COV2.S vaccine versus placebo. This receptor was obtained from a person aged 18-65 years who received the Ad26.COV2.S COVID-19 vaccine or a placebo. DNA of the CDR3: TGTGCCAGTAGTATATCCGGGACAGTCTTGAACACTGAAGCTTTCTTT. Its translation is CASSISGTVLNTEAFF.